This paragraph covers one TCR beta chain sequence. This specimen comes from a study of OX40 agonist ivuxolimab in advanced cancers. Germline values: CDR1 MNHEY, CDR2 SVGAGI. The junction had 6 bases not matched to a gene; V was cut back by 6 bases and J by 0 bases. The CDR3 is made up of 15 amino acids. Assay used: immunoSEQ multiplex PCR; TCRdb lists only in-frame clones, some missing. Of roughly 99,000 clones detected, approximately 90% appear once; the ten largest clones hold 1% to 1.5%. This TCR came from an adult with an advanced solid tumor such as melanoma, head and neck, liver or kidney cancer. The rearrangement links TRBV6-5 to TRBJ2-7; 9 bases fit TRBD1. This specimen consisted of CD4+ or CD8+ T cells sorted from blood, obtained in a trial of the OX40 agonist ivuxolimab. CDR3 protein: CASRRQGGTSYEQYF. The CDR3 bases are TGTGCCAGCAGGAGACAGGGGGGAACCTCCTACGAGCAGTACTTC.